This is a list of T cell receptor beta chains from one sample in a study of spatial heterogeneity in lung cancer. One entry per CDR3 protein, called by TCRdb with MiXCR from the 5' RACE reads. The table records 9,000 to 13,000 distinct CDR3 sequences, about 13% of them present only once. This sample comprised lung tumor tissue, obtained at surgery. The receptors originated from a male donor with early-stage non-small cell lung cancer. The CDR3 runs from the conserved cysteine through the conserved F or W. The D gene is left open where the match is weak. The listing skips clone size in some rows; elsewhere it reads once, few, many or a size class.

TRBV11-3	TRBJ2-5	-	few	CASSQSAWETQYF	TGTGCCAGCAGCCAGTCCGCGTGGGAGACCCAGTACTTC
TRBV18	TRBJ1-5	-	-	CASSPGTDDQPQHF	TGTGCCAGCTCACCCGGGACGGATGATCAGCCCCAGCATTTT
TRBV5-5	TRBJ2-2	TRBD1	many	CASSWDRGANTGELFF	TGTGCCAGCAGCTGGGACAGGGGAGCGAACACCGGGGAGCTGTTTTTT
TRBV3-1	TRBJ1-5	-	many	CASSQAVNQPQHF	TGTGCCAGCAGCCAAGCCGTTAACCAGCCCCAGCATTTT
TRBV28	TRBJ2-7	TRBD1	medium-sized	CASSGQGAGAYEQYF	TGTGCCAGCAGTGGACAGGGGGCTGGTGCCTACGAGCAGTACTTC
TRBV5-1	TRBJ2-3	-	many	CASSRVAPTDTQYF	TGCGCCAGCAGCAGGGTGGCTCCCACAGATACGCAGTATTTT
TRBV4-3	TRBJ2-6	-	many	CASSQDPPRRAGANVLTF	TGCGCCAGCAGCCAAGATCCCCCTCGGAGGGCTGGGGCCAACGTCCTGACTTTC
TRBV2	TRBJ1-1	-	few	CASSLTLAFF	TGTGCCAGCAGTCTGACGCTAGCTTTCTTT
TRBV5-1	TRBJ1-6	-	few	CASSFRTDSPLHF	TGCGCCAGCAGCTTCCGGACAGATTCACCCCTCCACTTT
TRBV7-9	TRBJ2-2	TRBD1	few	CASSGTGTGVVSGELFF	TGTGCCAGCAGCGGGACCGGGACAGGGGTAGTCTCCGGGGAGCTGTTTTTT
TRBV20-1	TRBJ1-1	-	many	CSARAHLDTEAFF	TGCAGTGCTAGAGCGCACCTCGACACTGAAGCTTTCTTT
TRBV28	TRBJ2-7	TRBD2	few	CASSGNRARLAGGMRTYEQYF	TGTGCCAGCAGCGGAAATCGAGCGAGACTAGCGGGGGGGATGAGGACCTACGAGCAGTACTTC
TRBV7-8	TRBJ1-5	-	many	CASSSDPFNQPQHF	TGTGCCAGCAGCTCGGACCCCTTCAATCAGCCCCAGCATTTT
TRBV7-2	TRBJ2-5	-	many	CASTQGGTQYF	TGTGCCAGCACTCAGGGGGGGACCCAGTACTTC
TRBV20-1	TRBJ1-1	-	many	CSARDEGLNTEAFF	TGCAGTGCTAGAGATGAGGGTCTGAACACTGAAGCTTTCTTT
TRBV12-3/TRBV12-4	TRBJ2-5	-	-	CASSLAGGQETQYF	TGTGCCAGCAGTTTAGCGGGGGGCCAGGAGACCCAGTACTTC
TRBV7-2	TRBJ2-2	-	few	CASSGHVVGTGELFF	TGTGCCAGCAGCGGCCACGTAGTGGGTACCGGGGAGCTGTTTTTT
TRBV6-2/TRBV6-3	TRBJ2-4	TRBD1	-	CASSYPPQGEKTKNIQYF	TGTGCCAGCAGTTATCCCCCACAGGGGGAGAAGACCAAAAACATTCAGTACTTC
TRBV20-1	TRBJ1-1	-	-	CSARPSQDTEAFF	TGCAGTGCTAGACCTTCCCAGGACACTGAAGCTTTCTTT
TRBV11-2	TRBJ2-3	TRBD2	many	CASSSTRGSGDWTDTQYF	TGTGCCAGCAGCTCCACCAGGGGTAGCGGGGATTGGACAGATACGCAGTATTTT
TRBV28	TRBJ2-3	-	few	CASSRSGARTDTQYF	TGTGCCAGCAGCCGATCCGGGGCCCGCACAGATACGCAGTATTTT
TRBV6-1	TRBJ2-6	-	few	CASSASGANVLTF	TGTGCCAGCAGCGCATCTGGGGCCAACGTCCTGACTTTC
TRBV7-2	TRBJ1-6	-	few	CASSLAFLPLHF	TGTGCCAGCAGCTTAGCGTTCTTACCCCTCCACTTT